The 23 T cell receptor beta chains listed next were all sequenced from one sample in a study of blood T cell repertoires in COVID-19 (dated by TCRdb to the early 2020s). The receptor library was made with the immunoSEQ multiplex PCR assay. TCRdb took this table from immuneACCESS and kept in-frame rearrangements with V and J called. Such tables lack part of the clones; where checked against another copy, unresolved V genes explain under half of the gap, and the rest is unexplained. The sample table records over 250,000 clones; roughly 90% of these occur just once. The top ten clones comprise 1.5% to 2% of the sample. Sequencing was carried out using PBMCs or T cells enriched from blood (not recorded which). These receptors all come from a woman in her sixties who had recovered from COVID-19.

This sequence joins TRBV5-5 and TRBJ2-2, with TRBD2 identical over 8 bases. The CDR3 is made up of 15 amino acids. The germline V gene has CDR1 SGHKS and CDR2 YYEKEE (reference sequence). With 4 bases clipped from V and 7 bases from J, the junction kept 9 bases outside the gene matches. The CDR3 loop is CASSGGTRRFGELFF. CDR3 bases: TGTGCCAGCAGCGGAGGGACTAGGAGGTTCGGGGAGCTGTTTTTT.

The CDR3 loop is CASSPPGTGYIDYGYTF. CDR3 DNA sequence: TGTGCCAGCAGCCCCCCCGGGACAGGGTATATTGACTATGGCTACACCTTC. The chain carries TRBV7-8 and TRBJ1-2; TRBD1 agrees at 9 bases. After removal of 5 bases from V and 3 bases from J, the junction contained 13 bases not matched to a gene. The CDR3 is 17 residues long. The germline V gene has CDR1 SGHVS and CDR2 FQNEAQ.

The V gene is TRBV27, the J gene TRBJ2-3; 7 bases are shared with TRBD2. Trimming at V came to 6 bases and at J to 2 bases, leaving 5 bases not matched to a gene. This CDR3 is 14 amino acids long. Per germline, CDR1 MNHEY and CDR2 SMNVEV (reference sequence). The CDR3 sequence is CASSTTSPTDTQYF. CDR3 sequence (DNA): TGTGCCAGCAGCACGACTAGCCCCACAGATACGCAGTATTTT.

The chain joins TRBV11-3 to TRBJ1-1; D ambiguous. Germline loops: CDR1 SGHNT, CDR2 YENEEA. V was trimmed by 6 bases and J by 0 bases, leaving 5 bases between them. This CDR3 region has 12 residues. The CDR3 nucleotides read TGTGCCAGCAGTTACATGAACACTGAAGCTTTCTTT. Translation gives CASSYMNTEAFF.

The J gene is TRBJ1-3, the V gene TRBV6-5; TRBD1 is a possible D gene (6 bases). Trimming stripped 5 bases from V and 1 base from J, with 6 bases between. This CDR3 is built from 13 residues. Germline assignment: CDR1 MNHEY and CDR2 SVGAGI. The CDR3 loop reads CASSTGSGNTIYF. The CDR3 DNA reads TGTGCCAGCAGTACAGGGTCTGGAAACACCATATATTTT.

The chain couples TRBV29-1 to TRBJ1-2; weak D call: TRBD1 (6 bases). The CDR3 sequence is 16 residues long. Germline V gene sequence: CDR1 SQVTM, CDR2 ANQGSEA. V gave up 5 bases and J gave up 4 bases, with 23 bases separating them. DNA for the CDR3: TGCAGCGTTTATTTGGGGGACAACGAAAAGATCTATGGCTACACCTTC. It yields the protein CSVYLGDNEKIYGYTF.

This clone showed up just once. This rearrangement joins TRBV4-1 to TRBJ1-1, with D unclear. CDR3 length equals 14 residues. The germline gives CDR1 MGHRA, CDR2 YSYEKL. V lost 0 bases and J 1 base, leaving 6 bases between the germline ends. CDR3 sequence: CASSQDPWNTEAFF. The DNA for the CDR3 is TGCGCCAGCAGCCAAGATCCTTGGAACACTGAAGCTTTCTTT.

V usage is TRBV3-1 (or the pseudogene TRBV3-2) and J usage is TRBJ1-1; 9 nucleotides match TRBD1. Germline assignment: CDR1 LGHDT and CDR2 YNNKEL (reference sequence). CDR3 length: 16 residues. J was trimmed by 0 bases and V by 4 bases; bases with no gene match: 6. CDR3 residues: CASSPGQGAMNTEAFF. The CDR3 DNA follows: TGTGCCAGCAGCCCGGGACAGGGCGCGATGAACACTGAAGCTTTCTTT.

The chain links TRBV18 to TRBJ2-2, with 7 bases that match TRBD1. The CDR3 length is 15 residues. Germline V lookup: CDR1 KGHSH, CDR2 LQKENI. Losses at the gene ends were 4 bases for V and 2 bases for J; bases not matched to a gene: 4. The CDR3 bases are TGTGCCAGCTCACTCCGGGACAGAAACACCGGGGAGCTGTTTTTT. It codes for CASSLRDRNTGELFF.

Here the CDR3 DNA reads TGCGCCAGCAGCTTGACTAAAAACTCTGGGGCCAACGTCCTGACTTTC. Amino acids: CASSLTKNSGANVLTF. This chain links TRBV5-1 with TRBJ2-6; D unclear. The CDR3 contains 16 residues. The germline V and J ends were trimmed by 1 base and 0 bases, with 8 bases remaining between them. Germline CDR1 reads SGHRS; CDR2 reads YFSETQ. Variable domain in full (rest from reference TRBV5-1 and TRBJ2-6): KAGVTQTPRYLIKTRGQQVTLSCSPISGHRSVSWYQQTPGQGLQFLFEYFSETQRNKGNFPGRFSGRQFSNSRSEMNVSTLELGDSALYLCASSLTKNSGANVLTFGAGSRLTVL.

This chain uses TRBV5-1 with TRBJ2-3, with D tentatively TRBD1 (5 bases). Between the trimmed V and J ends, which lost 4 bases and 5 bases, there was a span of 20 bases. The CDR3 loop spans 16 amino acids. Germline V CDR1 and CDR2: SGHRS, YFSETQ. CDR3 protein: CASSPAPGHQGDTQYF. The CDR3 bases are TGCGCCAGCAGCCCCGCCCCGGGCCACCAGGGAGATACGCAGTATTTT.

This sequence joins TRBV9 and TRBJ1-2, with 8 bases aligning to TRBD1. The CDR3 contains 17 residues. Germline loops: CDR1 SGDLS, CDR2 YYNGEE. V gave up 1 base and J gave up 3 bases; unmatched junction bases: 11. CDR3 region: CASSVHRGDRMYYGYTF. The CDR3 nucleotides are TGTGCCAGCAGCGTACATCGCGGGGACAGGATGTACTATGGCTACACCTTC.

The J gene is TRBJ2-2, the V gene TRBV29-1, with a possible D match to TRBD2 (6 bases). Trimming removed 7 bases from V and 6 bases from J, with 15 bases in between. Germline CDR1 SQVTM, CDR2 ANQGSEA. The CDR3 length is 13 residues. The CDR3 nucleotides are TGCAGCGGGGGACTCGGAGGGGCCGGGGAGCTGTTTTTT. Encoded protein: CSGGLGGAGELFF.

The chain joins TRBV28 to TRBJ2-5, with 12 bases aligning to TRBD2. The V segment lost 6 bases and the J segment 2 bases; nucleotides outside the gene matches: 10. Germline CDR1 and CDR2: MDHEN and SYDVKM. The CDR3 sequence is 17 residues long. In DNA form, the CDR3 reads TGTGCCAGCAGCCCAAGTCCTGGACTAGCGGGGCAAGAGACCCAGTACTTC. It specifies CASSPSPGLAGQETQYF. The entire variable domain, with the rest obtained from reference TRBV28 and TRBJ2-5, is as follows: DVKVTQSSRYLVKRTGEKVFLECVQDMDHENMFWYRQDPGLGLRLIYFSYDVKMKEKGDIPEGYSVSREKKERFSLILESASTNQTSMYLCASSPSPGLAGQETQYFGPGTRLLVL.

V usage is TRBV28 and J usage is TRBJ2-1, with 7 bases that match TRBD2. CDR3 length: 13 residues. Per germline, CDR1 MDHEN and CDR2 SYDVKM. J gave up 8 bases and V 5 bases, and 6 bases lay outside the gene matches. The CDR3 loop reads CASSPTSPDEQFF. The CDR3 DNA sequence: TGTGCCAGCAGTCCGACTAGCCCAGATGAGCAGTTCTTC.

The chain couples TRBV5-1 to TRBJ2-5, with D possibly being TRBD2 (6 bases). Germline CDR1 and CDR2: SGHRS and YFSETQ. The CDR3 length is 14 residues. V lost 0 bases, J lost 5 bases, and 11 bases lay in between. The CDR3 protein is CASSLDPGVETQYF. In DNA form, the CDR3 reads TGCGCCAGCAGCTTGGACCCGGGGGTCGAGACCCAGTACTTC.

The rearrangement links TRBV7-8 to TRBJ1-2, with TRBD1 identical over 8 bases. V lost 5 bases, J lost 4 bases, and 6 bases stayed unmatched. CDR1 and CDR2 (germline): SGHVS, FQNEAQ. This CDR3 comprises 14 residues. The CDR3 region is CASSIGQGGYGYTF. The CDR3 nucleotides read TGTGCCAGCAGCATCGGACAGGGAGGCTATGGCTACACCTTC.

The chain carries TRBV16 and TRBJ2-5; TRBD2 agrees at 13 bases. Germline V gene sequence: CDR1 KGHSY, CDR2 FQNENV. This CDR3 spans 19 amino acids. Trimming cost V 4 bases and J 0 bases; bases outside gene matches: 11. CDR3 residues: CASSRNLRTSGRDQETQYF. CDR3 DNA: TGTGCCAGCAGCCGCAATCTGCGGACTAGCGGGAGAGACCAAGAGACCCAGTACTTC.

The CDR3, as DNA: TGTGCCAGTAATTCGGGGTCTGGTGAGCAGTTCTTC. The encoded protein is CASNSGSGEQFF. The chain joins TRBV9 to TRBJ2-1, with D perhaps matching TRBD2 (5 bases). V lost 8 bases and J lost 9, with 15 bases in between. This CDR3 has 12 residues. In germline, CDR1 is SGDLS, CDR2 YYNGEE.

J is TRBJ2-3 and V is TRBV24-1, with TRBD2 identical over 8 bases. The germline V gene encodes CDR1 KGHDR and CDR2 SFDVKD. V shed 4 bases and J 2 bases; nucleotides not matched to a gene: 7. The CDR3 has 16 amino acids. DNA of the CDR3: TGTGCCACCAGTGACCACCTAGCGGGCCTCACAGATACGCAGTATTTT. Its translation: CATSDHLAGLTDTQYF.

This clone has only one observation. V and J are TRBV27 and TRBJ1-3; D not certain. The CDR3 is 14 amino acids. The germline CDR1 and CDR2 sequences are MNHEY and SMNVEV (reference sequence). Deletions cut 4 bases from V and 1 base from J, with 8 bases between. The CDR3 protein is CASSSPLSGNTIYF. DNA for the CDR3: TGTGCCAGCAGTTCCCCCTTATCTGGAAACACCATATATTTT.

The chain joins TRBV4-1 to TRBJ1-1; no reliable D call. The CDR3 covers 12 residues. Germline values: CDR1 MGHRA, CDR2 YSYEKL. Trimming pared 2 bases from V and 9 bases from J, leaving 10 bases between. CDR3 region: CASSQNFGKAFF. CDR3 nucleotide sequence: TGCGCCAGCAGCCAAAATTTTGGCAAAGCTTTCTTT.

The chain couples TRBV10-3 to TRBJ2-5; TRBD2 matches 8 bases. The CDR3 has 16 amino acids. Germline CDR1 reads ENHRY; CDR2 reads SYGVKD. V trimming: 5 bases; J trimming: 3 bases; junction bases outside the gene matches: 11. The CDR3, as DNA: TGTGCCATCAGTCCAGGGTGGGTTAGCGGGGAAGAGACCCAGTACTTC. Translated, it gives CAISPGWVSGEETQYF.